This TCR beta chain was documented in a study of blood T cell repertoires in COVID-19. Study at large: Samples came from the United States, Italy and Spain, spanning acute and convalescent COVID-19. T cells, B-cell-depleted T cells, or PBMCs provided the cDNA or gDNA that served as material.

This CDR3 contains 15 residues. CDR1 and CDR2 from the germline V gene are LGHDT and YNNKEL (reference sequence). J lost 15 bases, V lost 3 bases, and 10 bases had no gene match. Profiling relied on immunoSEQ multiplex PCR, and the TCRdb table lists in-frame clones only, not all of them. The sample lists approximately 250,000 clones, 85% to 90% occurring once. Each participant's cohort was designated according to participant-reported clinical history. The source is a woman in her sixties or seventies in a cohort exposed to, infected with or recovered from COVID-19 (not recorded which). This chain links TRBV3-1 (or the pseudogene TRBV3-2) with TRBJ2-1, with 14 bases fitting TRBD2. Sequencing was carried out using PBMCs or T cells enriched from blood (not recorded which). The CDR3 region has the DNA TGTGCCAGCAGCCAGGCCGGGACTAGCGGGGGTACCCCGTTCTTC. Amino acids: CASSQAGTSGGTPFF.